This TCR beta chain was recorded in a study of response to subunit inactivated influenza vaccine. The germline V gene has CDR1 KGHSH and CDR2 LQKENI. This CDR3 has 15 amino acids. The V and J ends lost 3 bases and 3 bases, in that order; junction bases with no gene match: 4. TCRdb used MiXCR to reprocess the RT-PCR reads, holding one entry per CDR3 protein. Of hundreds of thousands of distinct CDR3 sequences listed, 15% to 18% are singletons. V usage is TRBV18 and J usage is TRBJ2-2; 7 bases fit TRBD1. The sequenced sample was PBMCs from blood, obtained 11 to 12 days after vaccination. This TCR was sampled from a man aged 50-59 years who received an inactivated influenza vaccine. DNA for the CDR3: TGTGCCAGCTCACCGATAGGACAGGACACCGGGGAGCTGTTTTTT. Its protein is CASSPIGQDTGELFF.